The sequence of this TCR beta chain was determined in a study of T cell clones after liver transplantation. Study background: Samples came from ITN030ST, which attempted immunosuppression withdrawal within 2 years of liver transplantation. Samples came pre-transplant, pre-randomization before withdrawal, and post-randomization after withdrawal ended.

Whole-study results and caveats: Low donor cell numbers restricted donor-reactive repertoire measurement in a couple of subjects. Graft donor-reactive T cells possibly entered the graft instead of undergoing deletion.

As to this clone: The antigen remains unidentified.

Sequenced by immunoSEQ multiplex PCR; TCRdb stores in-frame clones only, minus some. Counted here are approximately 55,000 clones, about two thirds occurring once; the ten biggest clones make up about 15%. Sequencing used CD4+ T cells from blood, obtained before liver transplant. The TCR originated in a human donor who received a liver transplant.

The CDR3, as DNA: TGTGCCAGCAGTGAACTTGTTTCTGGCTACACCTTC. Amino acids: CASSELVSGYTF. The chain carries TRBV6-1 and TRBJ1-2; D unclear. CDR1 and CDR2 (germline): MNHNS, SASEGT. The V end was cut by 2 bases, the J end by 7 bases, with 8 bases between. The CDR3 extends over 12 amino acids.